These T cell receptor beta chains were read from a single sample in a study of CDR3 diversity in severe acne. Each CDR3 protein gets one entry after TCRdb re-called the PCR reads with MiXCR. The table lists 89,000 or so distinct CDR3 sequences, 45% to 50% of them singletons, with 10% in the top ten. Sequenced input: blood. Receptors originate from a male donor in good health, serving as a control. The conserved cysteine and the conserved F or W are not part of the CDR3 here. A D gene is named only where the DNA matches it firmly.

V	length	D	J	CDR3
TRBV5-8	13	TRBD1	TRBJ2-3	ASSLQGWSTDTQY
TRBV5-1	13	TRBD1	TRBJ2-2	ASSFRDRGPGELF
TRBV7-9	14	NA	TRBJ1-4	ASSLLAGGYNEKLF
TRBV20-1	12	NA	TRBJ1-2	SARRGSPDFPIT
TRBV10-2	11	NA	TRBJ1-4	ASRPGGGEKLF
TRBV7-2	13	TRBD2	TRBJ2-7	ASSRSGALSYEQY
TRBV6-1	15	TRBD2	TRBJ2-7	ASQFGTSGSTNYEQY
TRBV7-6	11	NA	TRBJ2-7	ASSLTLGYEQY
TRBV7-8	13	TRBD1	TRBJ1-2	ASSVRDRDRNGYT
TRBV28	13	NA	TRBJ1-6	ASSSSIGPNAPLH
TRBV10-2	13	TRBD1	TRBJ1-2	ASSESGQGARGYT
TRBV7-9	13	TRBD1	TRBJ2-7	ASRDTGTGGHEQY
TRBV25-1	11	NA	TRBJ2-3	ASSEYGGDTQY
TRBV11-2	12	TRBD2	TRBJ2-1	ASSRLLAGGPGL
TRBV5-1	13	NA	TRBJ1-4	ASSSSPGRNEKLF
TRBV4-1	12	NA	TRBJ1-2	ASSPGGANYGYT
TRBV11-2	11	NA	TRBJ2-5	ASSAGLQEAQY
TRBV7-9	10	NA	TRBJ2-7	ASSLDQDEQY
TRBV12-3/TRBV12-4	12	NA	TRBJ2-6	ASSLASGANVLT
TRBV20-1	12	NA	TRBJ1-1	SARDGGVNTEAF